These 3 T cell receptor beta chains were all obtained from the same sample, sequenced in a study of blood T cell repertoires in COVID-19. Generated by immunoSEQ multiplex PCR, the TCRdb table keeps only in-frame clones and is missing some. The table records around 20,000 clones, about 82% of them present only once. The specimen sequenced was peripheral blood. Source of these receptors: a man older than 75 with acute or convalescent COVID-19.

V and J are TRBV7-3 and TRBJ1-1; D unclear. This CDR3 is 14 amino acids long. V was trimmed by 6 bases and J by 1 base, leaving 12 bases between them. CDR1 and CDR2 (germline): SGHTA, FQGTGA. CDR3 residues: CASSPAPGNTEAFF. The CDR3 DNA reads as TGTGCCAGCAGTCCGGCGCCGGGGAACACTGAAGCTTTCTTT.

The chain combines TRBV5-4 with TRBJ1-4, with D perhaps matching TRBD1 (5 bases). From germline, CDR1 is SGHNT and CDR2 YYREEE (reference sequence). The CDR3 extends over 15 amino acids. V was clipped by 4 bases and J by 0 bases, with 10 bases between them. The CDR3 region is CASSPDSATNEKLFF. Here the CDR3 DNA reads TGTGCCAGCAGCCCTGACAGCGCAACTAATGAAAAACTGTTTTTT.

The CDR3 region is CASSKVSRQGAEAFF. The CDR3 nucleotides are TGTGCCAGCAGCAAAGTATCACGGCAGGGGGCTGAAGCTTTCTTT. J is TRBJ1-1 and V is TRBV21-1; the DNA was not used to check the table's D call, TRBD1. TRBV21-1 is annotated as a pseudogene. The CDR3 is 15 amino acids.